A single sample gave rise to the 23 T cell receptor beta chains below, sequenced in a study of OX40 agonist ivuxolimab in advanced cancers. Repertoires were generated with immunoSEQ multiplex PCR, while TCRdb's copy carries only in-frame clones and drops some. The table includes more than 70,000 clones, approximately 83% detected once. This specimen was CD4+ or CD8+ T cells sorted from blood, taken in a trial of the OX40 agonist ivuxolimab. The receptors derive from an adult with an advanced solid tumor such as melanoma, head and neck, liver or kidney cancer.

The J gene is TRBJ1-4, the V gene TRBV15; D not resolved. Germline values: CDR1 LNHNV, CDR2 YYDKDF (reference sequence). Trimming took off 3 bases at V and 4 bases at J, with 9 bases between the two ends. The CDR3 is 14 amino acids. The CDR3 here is CATSSLFLNEKLFF. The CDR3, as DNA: TGTGCCACCAGCAGCTTGTTCCTTAATGAAAAACTGTTTTTT.

CDR3 coding DNA: TGTGCCAGCAGGGCCCCGGGACAGGGGATACAGACCCAGTACTTC. It codes for CASRAPGQGIQTQYF. This rearrangement joins TRBV6-6 to TRBJ2-5; 10 nucleotides line up with TRBD1. The CDR3 length is 15 residues. V was pared by 6 bases and J by 6 bases, with 10 bases of the junction left unmatched. CDR1 and CDR2 from the germline V gene are MNHNY and SVGAGI (reference sequence).

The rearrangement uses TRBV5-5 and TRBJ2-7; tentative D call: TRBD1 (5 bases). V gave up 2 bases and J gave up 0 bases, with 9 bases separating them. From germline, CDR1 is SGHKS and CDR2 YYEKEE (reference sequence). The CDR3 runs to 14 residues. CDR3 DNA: TGTGCCAGCAGCTTACAGGTGGGCTCCTACGAGCAGTACTTC. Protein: CASSLQVGSYEQYF.

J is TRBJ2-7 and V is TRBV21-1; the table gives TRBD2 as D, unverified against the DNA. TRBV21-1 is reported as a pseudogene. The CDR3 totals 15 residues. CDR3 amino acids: CASSKAGGGPGEQYF. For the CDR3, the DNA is TGTGCCAGCAGCAAAGCCGGGGGAGGGCCAGGGGAGCAGTACTTC.

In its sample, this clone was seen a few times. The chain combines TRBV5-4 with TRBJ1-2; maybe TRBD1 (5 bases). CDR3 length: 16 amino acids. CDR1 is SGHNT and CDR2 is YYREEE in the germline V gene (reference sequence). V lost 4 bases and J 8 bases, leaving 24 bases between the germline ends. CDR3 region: CASSLPYGGERGGYTF. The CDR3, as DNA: TGTGCCAGCAGCCTACCCTATGGGGGGGAGAGGGGAGGCTACACCTTC.

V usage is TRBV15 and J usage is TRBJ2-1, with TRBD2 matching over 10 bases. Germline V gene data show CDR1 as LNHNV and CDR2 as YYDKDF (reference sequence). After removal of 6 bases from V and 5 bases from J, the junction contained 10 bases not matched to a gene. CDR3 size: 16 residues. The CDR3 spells CATRGPSGSRNNEQFF. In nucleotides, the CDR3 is TGTGCCACCAGGGGGCCTAGCGGGAGTAGGAACAATGAGCAGTTCTTC.

The CDR3 loop reads CASSFSSGTGDGYTF. The CDR3 coding sequence is TGTGCCAGCAGCTTCAGCTCCGGGACAGGGGACGGCTACACCTTC. The chain has TRBV7-2 and TRBJ1-2; TRBD1 agrees at 10 bases. The V gene end was trimmed by 3 bases and the J gene end by 8 bases; junction bases not matched to a gene: 9. CDR1 is SGHTA, CDR2 FQGNSA, per germline. CDR3 length: 15 amino acids.

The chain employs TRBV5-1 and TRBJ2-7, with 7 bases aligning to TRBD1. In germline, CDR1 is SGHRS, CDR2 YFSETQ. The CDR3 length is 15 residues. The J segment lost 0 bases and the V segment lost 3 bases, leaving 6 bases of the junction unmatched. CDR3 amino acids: CASSSTTGSSYEQYF. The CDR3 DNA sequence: TGCGCCAGCAGCTCCACGACAGGGAGCTCCTACGAGCAGTACTTC.

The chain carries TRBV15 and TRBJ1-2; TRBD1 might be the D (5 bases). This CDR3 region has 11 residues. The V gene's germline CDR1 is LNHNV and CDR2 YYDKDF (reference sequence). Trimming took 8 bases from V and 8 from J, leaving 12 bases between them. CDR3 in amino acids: CATGGSWGYTF. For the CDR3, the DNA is TGTGCCACCGGGGGATCGTGGGGCTACACCTTC.

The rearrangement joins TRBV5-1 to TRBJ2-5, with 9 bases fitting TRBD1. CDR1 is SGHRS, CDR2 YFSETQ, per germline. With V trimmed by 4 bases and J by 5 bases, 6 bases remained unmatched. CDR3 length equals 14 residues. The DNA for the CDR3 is TGCGCCAGCAGCACCGGGACAGGGATGGAGACCCAGTACTTC. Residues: CASSTGTGMETQYF. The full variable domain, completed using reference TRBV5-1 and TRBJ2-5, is KAGVTQTPRYLIKTRGQQVTLSCSPISGHRSVSWYQQTPGQGLQFLFEYFSETQRNKGNFPGRFSGRQFSNSRSEMNVSTLELGDSALYLCASSTGTGMETQYFGPGTRLLVL.

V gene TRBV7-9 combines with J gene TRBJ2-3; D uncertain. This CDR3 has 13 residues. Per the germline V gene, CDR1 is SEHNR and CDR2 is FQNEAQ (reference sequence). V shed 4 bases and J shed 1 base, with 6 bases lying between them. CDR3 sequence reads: CASSSDGTDTQYF. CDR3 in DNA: TGTGCCAGCAGCTCCGACGGCACAGATACGCAGTATTTT. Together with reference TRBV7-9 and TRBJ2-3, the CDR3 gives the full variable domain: DTGVSQNPRHKITKRGQNVTFRCDPISEHNRLYWYRQTLGQGPEFLTYFQNEAQLEKSRLLSDRFSAERPKGSFSTLEIQRTEQGDSAMYLCASSSDGTDTQYFGPGTRLTVL.

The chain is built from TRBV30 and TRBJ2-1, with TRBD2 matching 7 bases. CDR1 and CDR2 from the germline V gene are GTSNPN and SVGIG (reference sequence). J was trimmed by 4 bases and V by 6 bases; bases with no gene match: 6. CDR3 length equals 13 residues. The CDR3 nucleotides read TGTGCCTGCTCCCGGGGGGATTACAATGAGCAGTTCTTC. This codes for CACSRGDYNEQFF. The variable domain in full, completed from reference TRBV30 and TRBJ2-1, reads SQTIHQWPATLVQPVGSPLSLECTVEGTSNPNLYWYRQAAGRGLQLLFYSVGIGQISSEVPQNLSASRPQDRQFILSSKKLLLSDSGFYLCACSRGDYNEQFFGPGTRLTVL.

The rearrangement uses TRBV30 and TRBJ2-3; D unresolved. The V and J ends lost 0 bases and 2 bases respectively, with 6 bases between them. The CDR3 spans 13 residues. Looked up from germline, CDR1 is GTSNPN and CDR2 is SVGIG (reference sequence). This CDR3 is CAWSVALTDTQYF. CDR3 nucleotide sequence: TGTGCCTGGAGTGTAGCCCTCACAGATACGCAGTATTTT.

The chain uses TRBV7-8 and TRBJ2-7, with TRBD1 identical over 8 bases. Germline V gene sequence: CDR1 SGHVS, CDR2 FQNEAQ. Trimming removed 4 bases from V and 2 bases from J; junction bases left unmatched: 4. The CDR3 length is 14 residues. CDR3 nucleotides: TGTGCCAGCAGCTACGACAGGGGACCCTACGAGCAGTACTTC. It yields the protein CASSYDRGPYEQYF.

CDR3 protein: CASSWPLDRGQETQYF. In nucleotides, the CDR3 is TGTGCCAGCAGTTGGCCCCTCGACAGGGGGCAAGAGACCCAGTACTTC. The rearrangement uses TRBV27 and TRBJ2-5; 9 bases map to TRBD1. The CDR3 loop spans 16 amino acids. CDR1 is MNHEY, CDR2 SMNVEV, per germline (reference sequence). V gave up 4 bases and J gave up 2 bases; unmatched junction bases: 8.

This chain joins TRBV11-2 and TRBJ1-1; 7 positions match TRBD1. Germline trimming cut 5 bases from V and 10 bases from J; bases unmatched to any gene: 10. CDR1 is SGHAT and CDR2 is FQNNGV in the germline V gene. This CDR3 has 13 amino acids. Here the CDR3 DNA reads TGTGCCAGCAGCCCCGACAGGGCTCTTGCAGCTTTCTTT. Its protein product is CASSPDRALAAFF.

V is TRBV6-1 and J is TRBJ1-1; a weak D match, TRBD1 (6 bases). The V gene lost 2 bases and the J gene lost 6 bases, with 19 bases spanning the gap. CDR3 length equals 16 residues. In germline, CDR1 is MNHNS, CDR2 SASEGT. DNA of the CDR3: TGTGCCAGCAGTGAACTTTCGGGACACCCCGTCGCTGAAGCTTTCTTT. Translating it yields CASSELSGHPVAEAFF.

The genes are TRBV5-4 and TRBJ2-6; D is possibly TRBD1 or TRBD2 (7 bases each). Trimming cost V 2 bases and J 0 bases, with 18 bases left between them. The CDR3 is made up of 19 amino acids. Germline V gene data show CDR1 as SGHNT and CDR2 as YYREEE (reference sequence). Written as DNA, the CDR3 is TGTGCCAGCAGCTTACCCTCGACAGGGAGGGCCTCTGGGGCCAACGTCCTGACTTTC. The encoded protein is CASSLPSTGRASGANVLTF.

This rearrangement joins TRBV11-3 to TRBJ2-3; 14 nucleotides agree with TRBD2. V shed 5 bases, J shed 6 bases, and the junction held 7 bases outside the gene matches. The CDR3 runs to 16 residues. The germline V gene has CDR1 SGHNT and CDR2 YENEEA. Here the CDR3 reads CASSPGLAGVSDTQYF. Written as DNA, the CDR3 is TGTGCCAGCAGCCCGGGACTAGCGGGAGTATCGGATACGCAGTATTTT.

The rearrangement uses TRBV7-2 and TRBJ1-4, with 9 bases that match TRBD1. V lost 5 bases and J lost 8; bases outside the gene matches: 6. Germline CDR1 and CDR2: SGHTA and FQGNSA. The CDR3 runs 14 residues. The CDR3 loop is CASSVQGAGEKLFF. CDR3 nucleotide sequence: TGTGCCAGCAGCGTACAGGGGGCAGGGGAAAAACTGTTTTTT.

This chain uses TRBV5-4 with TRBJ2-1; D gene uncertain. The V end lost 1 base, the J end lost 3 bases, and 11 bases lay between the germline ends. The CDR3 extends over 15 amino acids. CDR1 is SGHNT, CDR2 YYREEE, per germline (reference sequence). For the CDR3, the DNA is TGTGCCAGCAGCTTGTCGAGTAGCCTCTACAATGAGCAGTTCTTC. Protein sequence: CASSLSSSLYNEQFF.

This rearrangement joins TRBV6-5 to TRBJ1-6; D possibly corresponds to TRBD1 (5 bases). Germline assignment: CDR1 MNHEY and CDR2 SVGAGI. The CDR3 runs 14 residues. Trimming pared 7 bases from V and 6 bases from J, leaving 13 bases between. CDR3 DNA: TGTGCCAGCACGGGGATCGGGGCTAATTCACCCCTCCACTTT. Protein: CASTGIGANSPLHF.

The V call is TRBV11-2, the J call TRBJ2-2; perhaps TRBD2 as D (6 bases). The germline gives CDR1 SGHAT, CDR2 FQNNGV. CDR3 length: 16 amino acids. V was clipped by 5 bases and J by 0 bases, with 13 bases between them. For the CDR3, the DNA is TGTGCCAGCAGCCCCTTCGGGAGCCCGAACACCGGGGAGCTGTTTTTT. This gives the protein CASSPFGSPNTGELFF.